One and the same sample provided the 17 T cell receptor beta chains below, sequenced in a study of cytomegalovirus exposure and HLA in healthy donors. A multiplex PCR was run with 60 Vbeta primers and 13 Jbeta primers. Assay used: immunoSEQ multiplex PCR; TCRdb lists only in-frame clones, some missing. This sample has about 110,000 clones, with approximately 79% found just once. Specimen: PBMCs. The source of these receptors is a woman in her thirties or forties in good health and CMV-seronegative.

This clone showed up just a few times. V usage is TRBV5-4 and J usage is TRBJ1-1, with 9 bases aligning to TRBD1. The germline V gene encodes CDR1 SGHNT and CDR2 YYREEE (reference sequence). The trim removed 2 bases at V and 0 bases at J, leaving 14 bases unmatched. The CDR3 length is 19 residues. Written as DNA, the CDR3 is TGTGCCAGCAGCTTTCGAAACAGGGGGCCATGGCACATGAACACTGAAGCTTTCTTT. This encodes CASSFRNRGPWHMNTEAFF. Drawing the rest from reference TRBV5-4 and TRBJ1-1, the complete variable domain is ETGVTQSPTHLIKTRGQQVTLRCSSQSGHNTVSWYQQALGQGPQFIFQYYREEENGRGNFPPRFSGLQFPNYSSELNVNALELDDSALYLCASSFRNRGPWHMNTEAFFGQGTRLTVV.

The chain combines TRBV5-4 with TRBJ1-5, with D maybe TRBD1 (5 bases). V was trimmed by 5 bases and J by 1 base, leaving 10 bases between them. Germline CDR1 and CDR2: SGHNT and YYREEE (reference sequence). CDR3 length equals 14 residues. The CDR3 region is CASSPRGSNQPQHF. In nucleotides, the CDR3 is TGTGCCAGCAGTCCGCGGGGGAGCAATCAGCCCCAGCATTTT. Based on the CDR3 plus reference TRBV5-4 and TRBJ1-5, the full variable domain is ETGVTQSPTHLIKTRGQQVTLRCSSQSGHNTVSWYQQALGQGPQFIFQYYREEENGRGNFPPRFSGLQFPNYSSELNVNALELDDSALYLCASSPRGSNQPQHFGDGTRLSIL.

The chain links TRBV2 to TRBJ1-4, with D maybe TRBD1 (5 bases). The CDR3 length is 12 residues. Germline loops: CDR1 SNHLY, CDR2 FYNNEI. The V end was cut by 6 bases, the J end by 5 bases, with 7 bases between. This CDR3 is CASRQGNEKLFF. For the CDR3, the DNA is TGTGCCAGCAGGCAGGGCAATGAAAAACTGTTTTTT.

This chain links TRBV11-2 with TRBJ2-3, with 7 bases that match TRBD1. This CDR3 spans 15 amino acids. Germline V lookup: CDR1 SGHAT, CDR2 FQNNGV. Losses at the gene ends were 4 bases for V and 1 base for J; bases not matched to a gene: 5. The CDR3 protein is CASSSLTGGTDTQYF. CDR3 bases: TGTGCCAGCAGCTCCTTAACAGGGGGCACAGATACGCAGTATTTT.

This clone was found once. J is TRBJ2-7 and V is TRBV7-8, with TRBD2 identical over 9 bases. The CDR3 is 15 residues long. From germline, CDR1 is SGHVS and CDR2 FQNEAQ. Trimming cost V 2 bases and J 6 bases; bases outside gene matches: 8. The CDR3 loop is CASSLLVLAGSEQYF. In nucleotides, the CDR3 is TGTGCCAGCAGCTTATTGGTTCTAGCGGGAAGCGAGCAGTACTTC.

The J gene is TRBJ2-7, the V gene TRBV5-1, with TRBD1 as a possible D gene (6 bases). V was clipped by 4 bases and J by 4 bases, with 24 bases between them. CDR3 size: 17 residues. CDR1 is SGHRS, CDR2 YFSETQ, per germline. The CDR3, as DNA: TGCGCCAGCAGCCTCTCTACGCCGGGACAAGGCGGATACGAGCAGTACTTC. It codes for CASSLSTPGQGGYEQYF.

The chain couples TRBV5-4 to TRBJ2-5; D uncertain. The CDR3 has 14 residues. Germline V CDR1 and CDR2: SGHNT, YYREEE (reference sequence). V lost 2 bases and J 0 bases, leaving 8 bases between the germline ends. The CDR3 loop is CASSLSANQETQYF. The CDR3 DNA is TGTGCCAGCAGCTTATCTGCTAACCAAGAGACCCAGTACTTC.

This sequence joins TRBV13 and TRBJ1-5; 7 bases agree with TRBD1. With V trimmed by 0 bases and J by 2 bases, 4 bases remained unmatched. Germline V CDR1 and CDR2: PRHDT, FYEKMQ (reference sequence). This CDR3 region has 16 residues. CDR3 coding DNA: TGTGCCAGCAGCTTAGGCGGACAGGCTGGCAATCAGCCCCAGCATTTT. This translates into CASSLGGQAGNQPQHF.

DNA for the CDR3: TGTGCCAGCACAGGCGGGTCAACGCAGTATTTT. Translating it yields CASTGGSTQYF. The chain combines TRBV6-6 with TRBJ2-3; D might be TRBD2 (5 bases). Trimming stripped 7 bases from V and 9 bases from J, with 11 bases between. CDR3 length: 11 amino acids. Per germline, CDR1 MNHNY and CDR2 SVGAGI (reference sequence).

This sequence joins TRBV28 and TRBJ2-2, with 9 bases identical to TRBD2. The CDR3 spans 15 residues. Germline V lookup: CDR1 MDHEN, CDR2 SYDVKM. After removal of 4 bases from V and 7 bases from J, the junction contained 7 bases not matched to a gene. The DNA of the CDR3 is TGTGCCAGCAGTTATGCGGGGGGGTCGGGCGGGGAGCTGTTTTTT. Translating gives CASSYAGGSGGELFF.

The V gene is TRBV30, the J gene TRBJ2-3; possibly TRBD1 for D (6 bases). The germline V gene encodes CDR1 GTSNPN and CDR2 SVGIG (reference sequence). This CDR3 contains 13 residues. Trimming took off 3 bases at V and 6 bases at J, with 13 bases between the two ends. CDR3 amino acids: CAWREQGRDTQYF. The CDR3 DNA follows: TGTGCCTGGAGAGAGCAGGGGCGTGATACGCAGTATTTT.

The rearrangement uses TRBV28 and TRBJ2-7; tentatively, D is TRBD1 (5 bases). There are 11 residues in the CDR3. V was clipped by 7 bases and J by 5 bases, with 9 bases between them. The germline V gene has CDR1 MDHEN and CDR2 SYDVKM. The CDR3 region has the DNA TGTGCCAGCATAAGGGGAAACGAGCAGTACTTC. It codes for CASIRGNEQYF.

This clone was seen a single time. The rearrangement links TRBV11-2 to TRBJ1-3; unclear D gene. CDR3 length: 13 amino acids. The germline gives CDR1 SGHAT, CDR2 FQNNGV. The V end lost 8 bases, the J end lost 0 bases, and 8 bases lay between the germline ends. The CDR3, as DNA: TGTGCCAGCTTGAGTTACTCTGGAAACACCATATATTTT. Protein: CASLSYSGNTIYF. The full variable domain, its missing parts supplied by reference TRBV11-2 and TRBJ1-3, is EAGVAQSPRYKIIEKRQSVAFWCNPISGHATLYWYQQILGQGPKLLIQFQNNGVVDDSQLPKDRFSAERLKGVDSTLKIQPAKLEDSAVYLCASLSYSGNTIYFGEGSWLTVV.

This clone showed up just a few times. The chain has TRBV11-2 and TRBJ2-5; no clear D gene. Germline V gene sequence: CDR1 SGHAT, CDR2 FQNNGV. The CDR3 spans 15 residues. V was clipped by 1 base and J by 1 base, with 10 bases between them. CDR3 nucleotide sequence: TGTGCCAGCAGCTTAGGAGGATTCACCCAAGAGACCCAGTACTTC. It translates to CASSLGGFTQETQYF. Full variable domain (outside the CDR3, taken from reference TRBV11-2 and TRBJ2-5): EAGVAQSPRYKIIEKRQSVAFWCNPISGHATLYWYQQILGQGPKLLIQFQNNGVVDDSQLPKDRFSAERLKGVDSTLKIQPAKLEDSAVYLCASSLGGFTQETQYFGPGTRLLVL.

The CDR3 sequence is CASSVQINTEAFF. In nucleotides, the CDR3 is TGTGCCAGCAGCGTCCAGATAAACACTGAAGCTTTCTTT. This sequence joins TRBV9 and TRBJ1-1; no firm D call. Germline V CDR1 and CDR2: SGDLS, YYNGEE. Between the trimmed V and J ends, which lost 2 bases and 2 bases, there was a span of 7 bases. This CDR3 has 13 residues.

Written as DNA, the CDR3 is TGTGCCAGTAGTATACGGGTACAGGGGGAGAATCAGCCCCAGCATTTT. Protein product: CASSIRVQGENQPQHF. The V gene is TRBV19, the J gene TRBJ1-5; 8 bases are a match to TRBD1. Germline loops: CDR1 LNHDA, CDR2 SQIVND (reference sequence). The CDR3 runs 16 residues. J gave up 4 bases and V 2 bases, and 7 bases lay outside the gene matches. Based on the CDR3 plus reference TRBV19 and TRBJ1-5, the full variable domain is DGGITQSPKYLFRKEGQNVTLSCEQNLNHDAMYWYRQDPGQGLRLIYYSQIVNDFQKGDIAEGYSVSREKKESFPLTVTSAQKNPTAFYLCASSIRVQGENQPQHFGDGTRLSIL.

V and J are TRBV6-6 and TRBJ2-1, with 12 bases matching TRBD2. Per the germline V gene, CDR1 is MNHNY and CDR2 is SVGAGI (reference sequence). Trimming cost V 6 bases and J 12 bases; bases outside gene matches: 6. CDR3 length: 13 residues. In DNA, the CDR3 is TGTGCCAGCAGCCTCCTAGCGGGAGGGAGGCAGTTCTTC. Translated, it gives CASSLLAGGRQFF.